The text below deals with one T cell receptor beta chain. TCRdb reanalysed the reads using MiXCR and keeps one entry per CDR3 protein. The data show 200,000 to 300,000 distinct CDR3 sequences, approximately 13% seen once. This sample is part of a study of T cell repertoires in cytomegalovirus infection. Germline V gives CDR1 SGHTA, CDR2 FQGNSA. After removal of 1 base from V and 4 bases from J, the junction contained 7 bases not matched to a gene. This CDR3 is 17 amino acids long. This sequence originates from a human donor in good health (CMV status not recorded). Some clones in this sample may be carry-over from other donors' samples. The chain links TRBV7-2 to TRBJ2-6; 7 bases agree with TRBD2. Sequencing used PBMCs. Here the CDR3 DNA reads TGTGCCAGCAGCTTAGTTGCGGGAGTGGAAGGGGCCAACGTCCTGACTTTC. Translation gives CASSLVAGVEGANVLTF.